Listed here is a single T cell receptor (beta chain). The antigen is not known. V lost 6 bases, J lost 0 bases, and 12 bases lay in between. The CDR3 sequence is 15 residues long. Germline CDR1 and CDR2: SGHTA and FQGTGA. TCRdb reprocessed the reads via MiXCR and lists one record per CDR3 protein. The sample contains some 71,000 distinct CDR3 sequences, around 20% of which appear only once. The data derive from a study of type 1 regulatory T cells. Study-wide results and caveats: Compared with non-Tr1 cells, Tr1 cells showed a narrower TCR repertoire.

Sequencing used cultured type 1 regulatory T (Tr1) cells, either the whole culture or a sorted fraction (not recorded which). This clonotype was obtained from a human donor in good health. The chain uses TRBV7-3 and TRBJ2-1; TRBD2 is a possible D gene (6 bases). CDR3 in amino acids: CASRSAGSSYNEQFF. CDR3 bases: TGTGCCAGCAGGTCGGCGGGGAGCTCCTACAATGAGCAGTTCTTC.